Shown below are 24 T cell receptor beta chains from a single sample sequenced in a study of OX40 agonist ivuxolimab in advanced cancers. Produced via immunoSEQ multiplex PCR; TCRdb's table is partial and in-frame only. The sample holds roughly 60,000 clones, around 87% seen once. Sequences were derived from CD4+ or CD8+ T cells sorted from blood, sampled in a trial of the OX40 agonist ivuxolimab. These TCRs come from an adult with an advanced solid tumor such as melanoma, head and neck, liver or kidney cancer.

This chain joins TRBV28 and TRBJ2-3, with D perhaps TRBD2 (6 bases). The ends were cut back, 3 bases at V and 8 bases at J, with 15 bases in the middle. The CDR3 runs 14 residues. Germline values: CDR1 MDHEN, CDR2 SYDVKM. The CDR3 reads CASSFSSGSGTQYF. CDR3 bases: TGTGCCAGCAGTTTCTCCAGCGGGTCCGGTACGCAGTATTTT.

The chain is built from TRBV6-5 and TRBJ1-6; 7 bases align to TRBD1. This CDR3 region has 15 residues. Germline CDR1 MNHEY, CDR2 SVGAGI. V was pared by 4 bases and J by 9 bases, with 9 bases of the junction left unmatched. The CDR3 spells CASSSRGGFSSPLHF. CDR3 nucleotide sequence: TGTGCCAGCAGTTCCAGGGGGGGATTTAGTTCACCCCTCCACTTT.

V and J are TRBV11-2 and TRBJ1-3; unclear D gene. Germline V lookup: CDR1 SGHAT, CDR2 FQNNGV. The V and J ends lost 7 bases and 4 bases respectively, with 17 bases between them. CDR3 size: 15 residues. CDR3 in amino acids: CASTNRPRKGNTIYF. The CDR3 DNA sequence: TGTGCCAGCACCAACCGGCCGCGGAAAGGAAACACCATATATTTT.

This chain connects TRBV7-9 to TRBJ1-4, with D unresolved. Trimming cost V 2 bases and J 8 bases, with 9 bases left between them. The length of the CDR3 is 13 residues. Germline CDR1 and CDR2: SEHNR and FQNEAQ (reference sequence). The CDR3 region has the DNA TGTGCCAGCAGCTTATACTTGGACGAAAAACTGTTTTTT. Residues: CASSLYLDEKLFF.

This clone was seen a few times. The rearrangement uses TRBV19 and TRBJ2-7, with D possibly TRBD2 on 6 matching bases. V was pared by 3 bases and J by 2 bases, with 23 bases between. The CDR3 consists of 18 residues. Germline CDR1 LNHDA, CDR2 SQIVND (reference sequence). The CDR3 nucleotides read TGTGCCAGTAGTATCCTTTTGACAAGACTAGGAGATGCCTACGAGCAGTACTTC. It codes for CASSILLTRLGDAYEQYF. Full variable domain (outside the CDR3, taken from reference TRBV19 and TRBJ2-7): DGGITQSPKYLFRKEGQNVTLSCEQNLNHDAMYWYRQDPGQGLRLIYYSQIVNDFQKGDIAEGYSVSREKKESFPLTVTSAQKNPTAFYLCASSILLTRLGDAYEQYFGPGTRLTVT.

The gene calls are TRBV5-3 and TRBJ2-7; TRBD1 agrees at 7 bases. TRBV5-3 is assigned to the ORF class and has an uncertain function. The V gene end was trimmed by 4 bases and the J gene end by 5 bases; junction bases not matched to a gene: 9. The CDR3 is 14 amino acids. The CDR3 spells CARSLQGVFNEQYF. The CDR3 DNA reads as TGTGCCAGAAGCCTCCAGGGGGTGTTCAACGAGCAGTACTTC.

V and J are TRBV4-2 and TRBJ2-1; 8 nucleotides align to TRBD2. The CDR3 runs 16 residues. V shed 1 base, J shed 3 bases, and the junction held 5 bases outside the gene matches. Germline V lookup: CDR1 LGHNA, CDR2 YNFKEQ. CDR3 coding DNA: TGTGCCAGCAGCCAAGGTAGCGGGGTGCTCTACAATGAGCAGTTCTTC. It codes for CASSQGSGVLYNEQFF.

Regarding this clone: This same CDR3 is encoded by further DNA sequences in the sample. This chain's CDR3 is CASSLVRGGGVGETQYF. For the CDR3, the DNA is TGTGCCAGCAGCTTAGTACGAGGGGGGGGTGTCGGGGAGACCCAGTACTTC. V gene TRBV7-2 combines with J gene TRBJ2-5; D may be TRBD2 (7 bases). Trimming took 1 base from V and 5 from J, leaving 20 bases between them. The CDR3 covers 17 residues. Per the germline V gene, CDR1 is SGHTA and CDR2 is FQGNSA.

The V gene is TRBV11-2, the J gene TRBJ2-7, with 16 bases matching TRBD2. V dropped 5 bases and J dropped 4; count of bases not matched to a gene: 11. There are 18 residues in the CDR3. Germline CDR1 and CDR2: SGHAT and FQNNGV. CDR3 DNA sequence: TGTGCCAGCAGCCAACGGCCGGGACTAGCGGGAGGGCCATACGAGCAGTACTTC. This gives the protein CASSQRPGLAGGPYEQYF. Supplemented by reference TRBV11-2 and TRBJ2-7, the full variable domain reads EAGVAQSPRYKIIEKRQSVAFWCNPISGHATLYWYQQILGQGPKLLIQFQNNGVVDDSQLPKDRFSAERLKGVDSTLKIQPAKLEDSAVYLCASSQRPGLAGGPYEQYFGPGTRLTVT.

CDR3: CASSLSLQGEVFF. CDR3 DNA: TGCGCCAGCAGCTTGTCTCTACAGGGAGAAGTGTTTTTT. The genes are TRBV5-1 and TRBJ1-4; D is possibly TRBD1 (6 bases). This CDR3 region has 13 residues. V shed 1 base and J shed 15 bases, with 16 bases lying between them. The germline V gene has CDR1 SGHRS and CDR2 YFSETQ.

The chain recombines TRBV21-1 with TRBJ1-1; the table's D call of TRBD1 was not tested on the DNA. TRBV21-1 is a recognized pseudogene. The CDR3 covers 18 residues. The CDR3 sequence: CASTIRPPYRGSNTEAFF. DNA of the CDR3: TGTGCCAGCACCATACGGCCTCCCTACAGGGGGTCGAACACTGAAGCTTTCTTT.

The chain combines TRBV5-1 with TRBJ1-4, with TRBD1 matching 8 bases. This CDR3 region has 14 residues. Germline lookup yields CDR1 SGHRS and CDR2 YFSETQ. The ends lost 0 bases at V and 8 bases at J; junction bases unmatched: 3. The CDR3 spells CASSLGQGNEKLFF. CDR3 in DNA: TGCGCCAGCAGCTTGGGACAGGGGAACGAAAAACTGTTTTTT.

This chain joins TRBV7-2 and TRBJ1-1; maybe TRBD1 (6 bases). V lost 1 base and J 1 base, leaving 10 bases between the germline ends. Germline V gene data show CDR1 as SGHTA and CDR2 as FQGNSA. The CDR3 contains 15 residues. The CDR3 DNA reads as TGTGCCAGCAGCTTAGTAACAGGGTGGAACACTGAAGCTTTCTTT. Its translation: CASSLVTGWNTEAFF.

V and J are TRBV2 and TRBJ2-5; unclear D gene. The germline V gene encodes CDR1 SNHLY and CDR2 FYNNEI. The CDR3 is made up of 13 amino acids. V shed 4 bases and J shed 5 bases, with 11 bases lying between them. CDR3 residues: CASSGAGRETQYF. CDR3 nucleotide sequence: TGTGCCAGCAGTGGGGCCGGGCGGGAGACCCAGTACTTC.

This clone came up a few times. The gene calls are TRBV6-5 and TRBJ2-2; D may correspond to TRBD1 or TRBD2 (5 bases each). V was shortened by 11 bases and J by 8 bases, with 18 bases between the two germline ends. CDR3 length equals 13 residues. Germline V gene sequence: CDR1 MNHEY, CDR2 SVGAGI. The CDR3 protein is CASGTRGNGELFF. The CDR3, as DNA: TGTGCCTCCGGGACGCGAGGCAATGGGGAGCTGTTTTTT.

The rearrangement joins TRBV10-1 to TRBJ2-3, with 9 bases that match TRBD2. This CDR3 is built from 13 residues. The V gene's germline CDR1 is WNHNN and CDR2 SYGVQD (reference sequence). V lost 9 bases, J lost 9 bases, and 10 bases stayed unmatched. The CDR3 reads CASSGSRVGTQYF. CDR3 bases: TGCGCCAGTAGCGGGAGTCGGGTGGGAACGCAGTATTTT.

In DNA, the CDR3 is TGTGCCAGCAGTACCAGGCAGGGGATGGGCGCTGAAGCTTTCTTT. Its translation: CASSTRQGMGAEAFF. The chain is built from TRBV6-6 and TRBJ1-1, with a possible D match to TRBD1 (6 bases). The CDR3 runs 15 residues. V lost 5 bases to trimming and J lost 6 bases, with 19 bases between them. Germline V gene data show CDR1 as MNHNY and CDR2 as SVGAGI (reference sequence).

This clone showed up just a few times. The chain combines TRBV6-5 with TRBJ1-2; 9 bases are a match to TRBD1. Trimming took 4 bases from V and 7 from J; bases not matched to a gene: 7. The CDR3 sequence is 14 residues long. The germline CDR1 and CDR2 sequences are MNHEY and SVGAGI. The CDR3 is CASSSTGGRSGYTF. CDR3 coding DNA: TGTGCCAGCAGTTCGACAGGGGGAAGGAGTGGCTACACCTTC.

This chain joins TRBV19 and TRBJ1-3; D is unresolved. The CDR3 consists of 15 residues. From germline, CDR1 is LNHDA and CDR2 SQIVND (reference sequence). Trimming left V 3 bases short and J 0 bases short, with 9 bases between. CDR3 region: CASSIYRASGNTIYF. The CDR3 DNA is TGTGCCAGTAGTATTTACAGAGCCTCTGGAAACACCATATATTTT.

The chain joins TRBV9 to TRBJ2-5; tentative D call: TRBD2 (6 bases). The germline gives CDR1 SGDLS, CDR2 YYNGEE. V was trimmed by 3 bases and J by 2 bases, leaving 11 bases between them. This CDR3 comprises 14 residues. CDR3 sequence reads: CASSAAGFQETQYF. The CDR3 bases are TGTGCCAGCAGCGCCGCGGGGTTTCAAGAGACCCAGTACTTC.

The rearrangement links TRBV9 to TRBJ2-2; TRBD2 matches at 7 bases. The germline gives CDR1 SGDLS, CDR2 YYNGEE. CDR3 length: 17 amino acids. After removal of 0 bases from V and 4 bases from J, the junction contained 9 bases not matched to a gene. The CDR3 DNA reads TGTGCCAGCAGCGTAGGCTCGGGGAGGGCGGTCACCGGGGAGCTGTTTTTT. This sequence encodes CASSVGSGRAVTGELFF.

The rearrangement joins TRBV29-1 to TRBJ2-5; 7 nucleotides match TRBD1. With 4 bases clipped from V and 5 bases from J, the junction kept 4 bases outside the gene matches. Germline lookup yields CDR1 SQVTM and CDR2 ANQGSEA. CDR3 length: 12 amino acids. The CDR3 sequence is CSVVQGIETQYF. For the CDR3, the DNA is TGCAGCGTTGTACAGGGGATCGAGACCCAGTACTTC.

The rearrangement joins TRBV7-9 to TRBJ2-2; D remains unclear. The CDR3 totals 12 residues. Trimming pared 8 bases from V and 2 bases from J, leaving 6 bases between. Germline CDR1 SEHNR, CDR2 FQNEAQ (reference sequence). The CDR3 bases are TGTGCCAGCCAACCAAACACCGGGGAGCTGTTTTTT. Translated, it gives CASQPNTGELFF.

The V gene is TRBV5-5, the J gene TRBJ2-2; 11 bases align to TRBD2. The CDR3 spans 15 residues. Germline V gene sequence: CDR1 SGHKS, CDR2 YYEKEE (reference sequence). Unmatched junction bases numbered 5, after V lost 6 bases and J lost 4 bases. This CDR3 reads CASTQGTSGTGELFF. The CDR3 coding sequence is TGTGCCAGCACCCAAGGGACTAGCGGCACCGGGGAGCTGTTTTTT. Complete variable domain (other parts from reference TRBV5-5 and TRBJ2-2): DAGVTQSPTHLIKTRGQQVTLRCSPISGHKSVSWYQQVLGQGPQFIFQYYEKEERGRGNFPDRFSARQFPNYSSELNVNALLLGDSALYLCASTQGTSGTGELFFGEGSRLTVL.